These 23 T cell receptor beta chains were sequenced from one sample in a study of Ad26.COV2.S vaccination and SARS-CoV-2 variants (dated by TCRdb to the early 2020s). The treatment or condition tag for this specimen amounts to: some 19 received Ad26.COV2.S at low or high dose, single or two shots; 5 received placebo; per-sample allocation not given. For vaccine and placebo recipients, repertoires were sequenced using samples collected on day 63 after the first injection. Preparation of the library involved the immunoSEQ multiplex PCR assay. Sourced from immuneACCESS, this table was stored by TCRdb with only in-frame sequences that have V and J called. A share of the clones is absent; for the studies checked, an unresolved V gene accounts for under half, and the remainder has no known explanation. This sample gives about 350,000 clones in total; 88% of them show up just once. Approximately 5.9% of the sample goes to the ten largest clones.

This specimen consisted of peripheral blood, obtained in a trial of Ad26.COV2.S vaccine versus placebo. These receptors originate from a person aged 18-65 years who received the Ad26.COV2.S COVID-19 vaccine or a placebo.

The V and J genes are TRBV5-4 and TRBJ2-7, with TRBD2 matching over 7 bases. The CDR3 length is 16 residues. V gave up 0 bases and J gave up 0 bases; unmatched junction bases: 6. Germline-derived CDR1 and CDR2 are SGHNT and YYREEE (reference sequence). The CDR3 coding sequence is TGTGCCAGCAGCTTGGTCCTAGCGGCGAGCTCCTACGAGCAGTACTTC. As protein: CASSLVLAASSYEQYF.

The chain links TRBV11-3 to TRBJ2-3; 11 nucleotides agree with TRBD2. With 1 base clipped from V and 4 bases from J, the junction kept 7 bases outside the gene matches. CDR3 length: 17 amino acids. The germline CDR1 and CDR2 sequences are SGHNT and YENEEA. CDR3 residues: CASSLVRTSGFPDTQYF. CDR3 nucleotide sequence: TGTGCCAGCAGCTTAGTCCGGACTAGCGGGTTCCCAGATACGCAGTATTTT.

The chain employs TRBV15 and TRBJ1-3, with no clear D. The CDR3 is made up of 15 amino acids. Germline values: CDR1 LNHNV, CDR2 YYDKDF (reference sequence). V dropped 0 bases and J dropped 1 base, with 7 bases sitting between them. CDR3 sequence reads: CATSRDGVSGNTIYF. CDR3 coding DNA: TGTGCCACCAGCAGAGATGGAGTGTCTGGAAACACCATATATTTT.

The chain recombines TRBV6-5 with TRBJ1-1; TRBD1 is a possible D gene (5 bases). The CDR3 is made up of 14 amino acids. V lost 6 bases, J lost 0 bases, and 11 bases lay in between. From germline, CDR1 is MNHEY and CDR2 SVGAGI. The CDR3 DNA follows: TGTGCCAGCAGACTTAGGGGAATGAACACTGAAGCTTTCTTT. Translation: CASRLRGMNTEAFF.

The CDR3 nucleotides read TGTGCCAGCAGCTTCGGTGGGAGCACAGATACGCAGTATTTT. Translated: CASSFGGSTDTQYF. The V call is TRBV5-4, the J call TRBJ2-3, with D unresolved. V lost 2 bases to trimming and J lost 0 bases, with 7 bases between them. Germline-derived CDR1 and CDR2 are SGHNT and YYREEE (reference sequence). The CDR3 spans 14 residues.

This chain joins TRBV15 and TRBJ1-1; 8 nucleotides align to TRBD1. V shed 0 bases, J shed 12 bases, and the junction held 15 bases outside the gene matches. The CDR3 is 16 residues long. Germline CDR1 reads LNHNV; CDR2 reads YYDKDF (reference sequence). CDR3 coding DNA: TGTGCCACCAGCAGAGAAGGACAGGGTTTCTTAAAGCGGTCTTTCTTT. As protein: CATSREGQGFLKRSFF.

V and J are TRBV7-9 and TRBJ2-2; unclear D gene. The CDR3 is 16 amino acids. Germline V gives CDR1 SEHNR, CDR2 FQNEAQ (reference sequence). V lost 5 bases, J lost 5 bases, and 18 bases lay in between. Here the CDR3 reads CASSPPRLTLTGELFF. Here the CDR3 DNA reads TGTGCCAGCAGCCCCCCTAGGCTTACTCTGACCGGGGAGCTGTTTTTT.

The chain joins TRBV28 to TRBJ1-2, with 7 bases fitting TRBD1. V trimming: 2 bases; J trimming: 4 bases; junction bases outside the gene matches: 7. The CDR3 spans 15 residues. The germline gives CDR1 MDHEN, CDR2 SYDVKM. The CDR3 is CASSLPGGPSYGYTF. Here the CDR3 DNA reads TGTGCCAGCAGTTTACCAGGGGGTCCAAGCTATGGCTACACCTTC.

The V gene is TRBV11-3, the J gene TRBJ2-7; D may correspond to TRBD1 or TRBD2 (5 bases each). Per the germline V gene, CDR1 is SGHNT and CDR2 is YENEEA. Deletions cut 5 bases from V and 1 base from J, with 21 bases between. The CDR3 totals 17 residues. This chain's CDR3 is CASSAHSGTDNSYEQYF. DNA for the CDR3: TGTGCCAGCAGCGCCCATTCGGGGACGGACAATTCCTACGAGCAGTACTTC.

This clone came up a few times. The chain is built from TRBV20-1 and TRBJ1-5; maybe TRBD1 (5 bases). Germline lookup yields CDR1 DFQATT and CDR2 SNEGSKA (reference sequence). The V gene lost 3 bases and the J gene lost 5 bases, with 14 bases spanning the gap. The length of the CDR3 is 14 residues. The CDR3 loop reads CSASLPRGHQPQHF. The DNA for the CDR3 is TGCAGTGCTAGTTTACCAAGGGGCCATCAGCCCCAGCATTTT.

The CDR3 bases are TGTGCCAGCAGCGAAGGGCGCTCCACCTACGAGCAGTACTTC. It encodes CASSEGRSTYEQYF. The chain is built from TRBV4-2 and TRBJ2-7; D gene ambiguous. With 5 bases removed from V and 2 bases from J, the gap between germline ends came to 13 bases. This CDR3 spans 14 amino acids. Germline CDR1 reads LGHNA; CDR2 reads YNFKEQ.

This sequence joins TRBV19 and TRBJ2-7; D is ambiguous. Looked up from germline, CDR1 is LNHDA and CDR2 is SQIVND (reference sequence). The CDR3 has 13 amino acids. Trimming left V 3 bases short and J 5 bases short, with 11 bases between. DNA for the CDR3: TGTGCCAGTAGTATTGTCCCTCTAAACGAGCAGTACTTC. Protein sequence: CASSIVPLNEQYF.

The chain is built from TRBV20-1 and TRBJ1-1, with D possibly matching TRBD1 (5 bases). Germline CDR1 reads DFQATT; CDR2 reads SNEGSKA (reference sequence). This CDR3 has 15 residues. V was shortened by 3 bases and J by 0 bases, with 14 bases between the two germline ends. CDR3 residues: CSASTLGVMNTEAFF. CDR3 bases: TGCAGTGCTAGTACCTTGGGGGTTATGAACACTGAAGCTTTCTTT.

The V and J genes are TRBV5-3 and TRBJ2-1, with D hard to call. TRBV5-3 is classed as an ORF, of uncertain function. This CDR3 is built from 14 residues. V was clipped by 0 bases and J by 8 bases, with 12 bases between them. DNA for the CDR3: TGTGCCAGAAGCTTGGCCGAAAAGCCCCATGAGCAGTTCTTC. This encodes CARSLAEKPHEQFF.

The V gene is TRBV27, the J gene TRBJ2-7; 9 bases map to TRBD1. The germline CDR1 and CDR2 sequences are MNHEY and SMNVEV (reference sequence). The CDR3 sequence is 15 residues long. Trimming took 5 bases from V and 4 from J; bases not matched to a gene: 9. As DNA, the CDR3 is TGTGCCAGCAGTAGTACAGGGGGCCCCGTGTACGAGCAGTACTTC. It codes for CASSSTGGPVYEQYF.

CDR3 protein: CASSIPRDSEAFF. The CDR3 DNA is TGTGCCAGTAGTATCCCCCGGGACTCTGAAGCTTTCTTT. The rearrangement links TRBV19 to TRBJ1-1; D perhaps matches TRBD1 (5 bases). Trimming stripped 3 bases from V and 6 bases from J, with 11 bases between. Looked up from germline, CDR1 is LNHDA and CDR2 is SQIVND (reference sequence). CDR3 length equals 13 residues.

The V gene is TRBV5-4, the J gene TRBJ2-2; 8 bases match TRBD1. CDR1 and CDR2 from the germline V gene are SGHNT and YYREEE (reference sequence). V shed 4 bases, J shed 3 bases, and the junction held 5 bases outside the gene matches. The CDR3 length is 15 residues. CDR3 residues: CASSPDRVDTGELFF. The CDR3 DNA reads TGTGCCAGCAGCCCGGACAGGGTCGACACCGGGGAGCTGTTTTTT.

Here the CDR3 DNA reads TGTGCCAGCAGCGTAGCCACAGATACGCAGTATTTT. This encodes CASSVATDTQYF. The gene calls are TRBV9 and TRBJ2-3; no clear D. Germline V gene data show CDR1 as SGDLS and CDR2 as YYNGEE. The CDR3 is 12 amino acids. Trimming took 0 bases from V and 2 from J, leaving 1 base between them.

The chain carries TRBV20-1 and TRBJ2-3; no clear D gene. This CDR3 is 13 amino acids long. The germline V gene has CDR1 DFQATT and CDR2 SNEGSKA (reference sequence). V was clipped by 3 bases and J by 0 bases, with 7 bases between them. CDR3 sequence (DNA): TGCAGTGCTAGTAAGGACAGCACAGATACGCAGTATTTT. Translation gives CSASKDSTDTQYF.

The CDR3 spells CAQNLMLGGGYTF. The CDR3 nucleotides are TGTGCCCAAAATTTAATGCTGGGGGGTGGCTACACCTTC. V is TRBV7-2 and J is TRBJ1-2; possible D gene TRBD1, 5 bases. Germline values: CDR1 SGHTA, CDR2 FQGNSA. V lost 11 bases and J 7 bases, leaving 20 bases between the germline ends. The CDR3 extends over 13 amino acids.

The chain links TRBV30 to TRBJ1-3, with 9 bases aligning to TRBD1. The junction had 1 base not matched to a gene; V was cut back by 0 bases and J by 1 base. CDR1 and CDR2 from the germline V gene are GTSNPN and SVGIG (reference sequence). There are 15 residues in the CDR3. This CDR3 is CAWSVGTGSGNTIYF. The DNA of the CDR3 is TGTGCCTGGAGTGTAGGGACAGGGTCTGGAAACACCATATATTTT.

The chain joins TRBV5-1 to TRBJ1-1; 9 bases are a match to TRBD1. Looked up from germline, CDR1 is SGHRS and CDR2 is YFSETQ. The V and J ends lost 4 bases and 1 base, in that order; junction bases with no gene match: 8. This CDR3 region has 16 residues. The CDR3, as DNA: TGCGCCAGCAGCATCGGGACAGGGTCAGGGAACACTGAAGCTTTCTTT. It codes for CASSIGTGSGNTEAFF.

The V gene is TRBV5-1, the J gene TRBJ2-2; D is ambiguous. V lost 7 bases and J 4 bases, leaving 8 bases between the germline ends. The CDR3 contains 12 residues. The V gene's germline CDR1 is SGHRS and CDR2 YFSETQ. CDR3 protein: CASGRVTGELFF. The CDR3 DNA is TGCGCCAGCGGTCGTGTCACCGGGGAGCTGTTTTTT.